The 14 T cell receptor beta chains below all came from one sample that was sequenced in a study of CD8+CD57+ T cells in acquired aplastic anemia. An expansion of CD8+CD57+ cells by flow cytometry had been shown in patients chosen for sequencing. The template for TCR beta VDJ and CDR3 sequence profiling was genomic DNA. One entry per CDR3 protein results from TCRdb running MiXCR on the reads. The table has around 150,000 distinct CDR3 sequences, about 48% seen once. Specimen: sorted CD4+, CD8+, or CD8+CD57+ T cells (not recorded which) from PBMCs. The receptors were sampled from a human donor with aplastic anemia.

Comments on this clonotype: The junction and the germline gene differ at one end; a read error may be behind it. CDR3: CASSFSTGGLGSEAFF. The DNA of the CDR3 is TGTGCCAGCAGTTTTTCGACAGGGGGCTTGGGCTCTGAAGCTTTCTTT. The chain is built from TRBV10-3 and TRBJ1-1; 10 positions match TRBD1. Germline values: CDR1 ENHRY, CDR2 SYGVKD. There are 16 residues in the CDR3.

Notes on this clonotype: A read error may explain this, as a much larger clone is one base away. V gene TRBV20-1 combines with J gene TRBJ1-2; D remains ambiguous. This CDR3 is built from 13 residues. Germline values: CDR1 DFQATT, CDR2 SNEGSKA (reference sequence). The CDR3 region has the DNA TGCAGTGCTAGACCCACCGGGAACTATGACTACACCTTC. The encoded protein is CSARPTGNYDYTF.

The chain links TRBV7-9 to TRBJ1-5; D uncertain. V lost 1 base and J lost 3, with 4 bases in between. Germline CDR1 reads SEHNR; CDR2 reads FQNEAQ (reference sequence). There are 13 residues in the CDR3. This CDR3 is CASSLDYNQPQHF. The CDR3 DNA reads TGTGCCAGCAGCTTAGATTACAATCAGCCCCAGCATTTT.

The chain links TRBV15 to TRBJ2-5; no clear D gene. The CDR3 has 14 amino acids. Germline values: CDR1 LNHNV, CDR2 YYDKDF (reference sequence). Trimming pared 1 base from V and 4 bases from J, leaving 10 bases between. CDR3 loop: CATSRVPGGETQYF. The CDR3 nucleotides are TGTGCCACCAGCAGAGTCCCGGGTGGAGAGACCCAGTACTTC.

The chain has TRBV20-1 and TRBJ2-7; D possibly uses TRBD1 or TRBD2 (5 bases each). CDR1 and CDR2 from the germline V gene are DFQATT and SNEGSKA (reference sequence). V was clipped by 6 bases and J by 2 bases, with 14 bases between them. The CDR3 has 13 amino acids. The CDR3 DNA reads TGCAGTGCCAGGGACGCAGGACCCTACGAGCAGTACTTC. Translating it yields CSARDAGPYEQYF.

This sequence joins TRBV18 and TRBJ2-3; D gene ambiguous. The CDR3 spans 11 residues. V was cut by 11 bases and J by 3 bases, with 9 bases left in between. CDR1 and CDR2 from the germline V gene are KGHSH and LQKENI. The CDR3 is CAGLLTDTQYF. The CDR3 DNA reads as TGTGCCGGTCTCCTGACAGATACGCAGTATTTT.

On this clonotype itself: A read error may be the cause here, since a much bigger clone is one base away. This chain connects TRBV7-9 to TRBJ1-2, with D perhaps TRBD1 (5 bases). This CDR3 is built from 15 residues. Germline-derived CDR1 and CDR2 are SEHNR and FQNEAQ (reference sequence). Trimming pared 1 base from V and 7 bases from J, leaving 16 bases between. Written as DNA, the CDR3 is TGTGCCAGCAGCTTAGGGGGGGGAGGACCCTTTGGCTACACCTTC. It codes for CASSLGGGGPFGYTF.

This clonotype was counted many times. V usage is TRBV7-9 and J usage is TRBJ2-1; D remains unclear. This CDR3 comprises 12 residues. V gave up 2 bases and J gave up 7 bases, with 6 bases separating them. Germline lookup yields CDR1 SEHNR and CDR2 FQNEAQ (reference sequence). The CDR3 DNA reads TGTGCCAGCAGCTTACAGGAAAATGAGCAGTTCTTC. It encodes CASSLQENEQFF. Together with reference TRBV7-9 and TRBJ2-1, the CDR3 gives the full variable domain: DTGVSQNPRHKITKRGQNVTFRCDPISEHNRLYWYRQTLGQGPEFLTYFQNEAQLEKSRLLSDRFSAERPKGSFSTLEIQRTEQGDSAMYLCASSLQENEQFFGPGTRLTVL.

The chain carries TRBV19 and TRBJ1-6, with 7 bases matching TRBD1. This CDR3 is 17 amino acids long. The V and J ends lost 3 bases and 0 bases, in that order; junction bases with no gene match: 5. CDR1 and CDR2 (germline): LNHDA, SQIVND (reference sequence). The CDR3 protein is CASSIGTDSSYNSPLHF. CDR3 bases: TGTGCCAGTAGTATCGGGACAGATAGCTCCTATAATTCACCCCTCCACTTT. The variable domain in full, with the rest retrieved from reference TRBV19 and TRBJ1-6, is DGGITQSPKYLFRKEGQNVTLSCEQNLNHDAMYWYRQDPGQGLRLIYYSQIVNDFQKGDIAEGYSVSREKKESFPLTVTSAQKNPTAFYLCASSIGTDSSYNSPLHFGNGTRLTVT.

This clonotype was recorded at least ten times. The chain links TRBV7-2 to TRBJ1-4, with a tentative D call TRBD1 (5 bases). This CDR3 is 13 amino acids long. Trimming removed 0 bases from V and 6 bases from J, with 5 bases in between. Germline-derived CDR1 and CDR2 are SGHTA and FQGNSA. CDR3 coding DNA: TGTGCCAGCAGCTTAGCGACAGATGAAAAACTGTTTTTT. Translating gives CASSLATDEKLFF.

This clonotype was detected a few times. This rearrangement joins TRBV9 to TRBJ2-2; no reliable D call. V was clipped by 0 bases and J by 7 bases, with 7 bases between them. This CDR3 region has 13 residues. Germline V lookup: CDR1 SGDLS, CDR2 YYNGEE. The CDR3 coding sequence is TGTGCCAGCAGCGTAGAGAGCAGCGGGGAGCTGTTTTTT. Its translation: CASSVESSGELFF.

V usage is TRBV2 and J usage is TRBJ1-1, with D maybe TRBD1 (6 bases). V lost 8 bases, J lost 1 base, and 14 bases lay in between. This CDR3 comprises 14 residues. Germline V CDR1 and CDR2: SNHLY, FYNNEI. The CDR3 region has the DNA TGTGCCAGCCGGACCGGACAGACGAACACTGAAGCTTTCTTT. It yields the protein CASRTGQTNTEAFF.

This clonotype has a count of ten or more. V usage is TRBV11-2 and J usage is TRBJ1-2; the D gene is possibly TRBD1 (5 bases). Looked up from germline, CDR1 is SGHAT and CDR2 is FQNNGV. The CDR3 loop spans 14 amino acids. The V end lost 1 base, the J end lost 6 bases, and 12 bases lay between the germline ends. The chain's CDR3 is CASSLAYQGDGYTF. For the CDR3, the DNA is TGTGCCAGCAGCTTAGCGTATCAGGGCGATGGCTACACCTTC.

This clonotype was observed a handful of times. The rearrangement links TRBV2 to TRBJ2-7; unclear D gene. This CDR3 has 14 amino acids. Trimming cost V 5 bases and J 3 bases, with 14 bases left between them. Germline assignment: CDR1 SNHLY and CDR2 FYNNEI. CDR3 sequence (DNA): TGTGCCAGCAGTAACCTACTTGACTTCTACGAGCAGTACTTC. This codes for CASSNLLDFYEQYF.